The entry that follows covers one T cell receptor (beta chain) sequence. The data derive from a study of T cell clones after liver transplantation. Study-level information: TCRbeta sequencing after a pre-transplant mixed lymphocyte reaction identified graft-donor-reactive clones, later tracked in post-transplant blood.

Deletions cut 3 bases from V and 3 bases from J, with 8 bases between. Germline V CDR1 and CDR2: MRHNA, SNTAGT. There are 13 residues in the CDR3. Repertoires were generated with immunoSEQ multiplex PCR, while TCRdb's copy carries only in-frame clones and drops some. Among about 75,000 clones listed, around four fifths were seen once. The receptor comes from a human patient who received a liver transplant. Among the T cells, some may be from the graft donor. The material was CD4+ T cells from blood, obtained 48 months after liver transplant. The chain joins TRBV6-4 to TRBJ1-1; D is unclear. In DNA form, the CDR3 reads TGTGCCAGCAGTGATGAGAGCCACACTGAAGCTTTCTTT. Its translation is CASSDESHTEAFF.